What follows describes a single T cell receptor beta chain. The specificity of this receptor is unknown. This sample is drawn from a study of T cells expressing NK-cell markers (dated by TCRdb to 2018 to 2021). For the study in its entirety: TCR beta-chain repertoires were profiled in sorted CD3+CD56+NKG2C+, CD3+CD56+NKG2C- and CD3+CD56-NKG2C+ T-cell subsets from several donors. The eight sequenced donors were randomly selected healthy volunteers, three men and five women. Sequencing of the libraries produced 2 x 150 bp reads on Illumina HiSeq 2000/2500, MiSeq or NextSeq. Among the eight sequenced donors, seven were HCMV-seropositive and one was HCMV-seronegative. Overall study results and their limits: It remained unclear whether the expanded NKG2C-expressing T cell clones were specific for HCMV antigens. In roughly six donors, the dominant CD3+CD56+NKG2C+ clonotypes ranked among the top 10 CD8+ clonotypes, making up roughly 1.0-8% of CD8+ T cells. Those dominant clonotypes were again the most abundant among CD3+CD56-NKG2C+ cells in several donors, at roughly 25-60.1%.

Per the germline V gene, MNHNS is the CDR1 and SASEGT is the CDR2. Inclusive of the bounding cysteine and phenylalanine, the CDR3 is 14 residues long. Nucleotide data are not available. Sequenced using an Illumina HiSeq 2000. 5'RACE template switching, by which a universal primer site and unique molecular identifiers were added, was used to make TCR beta cDNA libraries. Priming for cDNA synthesis came from the TCR beta constant segment, and two successive PCR amplification steps followed. The original methods were these. MIGEC was used to demultiplex reads and group reads by UMI, and MiTCR was used to assemble and quantify clonotypes. To remove erroneous sequences, TCR cDNA sequences were retained only when supported by two or more reads. Downstream repertoire analysis used the tcR package, and clonotypes were matched across fractions by CDR3 nucleotide sequence plus V segment. VDJmatch was used to annotate antigen specificity against VDJdb, with one amino acid substitution in CDR3 permitted. Following reprocessing of the reads by TCRdb, the data hold one row per CDR3 protein sequence and no DNA is available. These V and J calls are TCRdb output, not the study's own analysis. The record for this sample contains 200,000 to 300,000 distinct CDR3 sequences. The top ten clones comprise 0.3% to 0.45% of the sample.

To determine HCMV serostatus, a commercial ELISA kit was used to detect HCMV-specific IgG in serum. Ficoll density gradient centrifugation was used to isolate peripheral blood mononuclear cells from blood. The sample comprised blood T cells: a sorted CD56 or NKG2C T cell subset, CD4+ or CD8+ T cells, or bulk PBMC T cells (not recorded which). The rearranged segments are TRBV6-1 and TRBJ2-5; absent DNA, TCRdb's TRBD2 call cannot be checked. The receptor was derived from a man younger than 35 in good health. Donor details come from another sample of the same person, matched by shared clones. CDR3 sequence: CASNWRETQETQYF.